A single sample is the source of the 16 T cell receptor beta chains below, sequenced in a study of beta chain features in type 1 diabetes. Whole-study results and caveats: All four CD4+ subsets of Type 1 diabetes patients contained TCRB CDR3s that were moderately but significantly shorter.

Sequenced material consisted of expressed TCRB transcripts (all of the isolated RNA was reverse transcribed). Only in-frame clones appear in the TCRdb table, and some are missing; sequencing was by immunoSEQ multiplex PCR. The profile covers 330,000 or so clones, with roughly an eighth appearing a single time and roughly 0.0097% taken by the ten largest. No antigens are known for them. The sequencing sample was made of naive CD4+ T cells from blood. Receptor source: a woman between 18 and 29 years old with type 1 diabetes.

This chain uses TRBV5-6 with TRBJ2-7; TRBD2 might be the D (6 bases). CDR1 is SGHDT and CDR2 is YYEEEE in the germline V gene. V was cut by 4 bases and J by 4 bases, with 12 bases left in between. This CDR3 spans 13 amino acids. The CDR3 bases are TGTGCCAGCAGCAAGGGACTGCCTTACGAGCAGTACTTC. Its protein is CASSKGLPYEQYF.

This sequence joins TRBV27 and TRBJ1-3; D unclear. Trimming took off 3 bases at V and 3 bases at J, with 6 bases between the two ends. The length of the CDR3 is 13 residues. The germline V gene encodes CDR1 MNHEY and CDR2 SMNVEV (reference sequence). CDR3: CASSLAGGNTIYF. The CDR3 bases are TGTGCCAGCAGTTTGGCGGGTGGAAACACCATATATTTT.

Only a few counts were recorded for this clone. The chain recombines TRBV29-1 with TRBJ2-1; 8 positions agree with TRBD2. The J segment lost 4 bases and the V segment lost 6 bases, leaving 5 bases of the junction unmatched. Germline lookup yields CDR1 SQVTM and CDR2 ANQGSEA. The CDR3 has 13 residues. The chain's CDR3 is CSVVREGYNEQFF. The CDR3 nucleotides are TGCAGCGTCGTTCGGGAGGGTTACAATGAGCAGTTCTTC.

The chain carries TRBV15 and TRBJ1-1; 9 bases agree with TRBD1. Looked up from germline, CDR1 is LNHNV and CDR2 is YYDKDF (reference sequence). The trim removed 0 bases at V and 4 bases at J, leaving 3 bases unmatched. The CDR3 loop spans 15 amino acids. DNA of the CDR3: TGTGCCACCAGCAGAGATCGGACAGGGGCCACTGAAGCTTTCTTT. Residues: CATSRDRTGATEAFF.

This clone was counted a few times. The V and J genes are TRBV19 and TRBJ2-4, with a tentative D call TRBD2 (5 bases). Germline-derived CDR1 and CDR2 are LNHDA and SQIVND (reference sequence). V was clipped by 7 bases and J by 0 bases, with 10 bases between them. The CDR3 extends over 14 amino acids. The chain's CDR3 is CASNEGLAKNIQYF. The CDR3 DNA sequence: TGTGCCAGTAACGAGGGATTAGCCAAAAACATTCAGTACTTC.

The chain recombines TRBV9 with TRBJ1-2, with a possible D match to TRBD1 (5 bases). CDR3 size: 11 residues. Trimming removed 4 bases from V and 14 bases from J, with 15 bases in between. Per the germline V gene, CDR1 is SGDLS and CDR2 is YYNGEE. CDR3 coding DNA: TGTGCCAGCAGCTCAGAAGGGGCAGAGACCTTC. This sequence encodes CASSSEGAETF.

This clone was recorded a few times. This chain uses TRBV5-4 with TRBJ2-7; weak D call: TRBD2 (6 bases). The V gene's germline CDR1 is SGHNT and CDR2 YYREEE (reference sequence). This CDR3 is 16 amino acids long. Trimming removed 3 bases from V and 6 bases from J, with 22 bases in between. The CDR3, as DNA: TGTGCCAGCAGCTCAGGGACGGAGGGTAGGTTCCGCGAGCAGTACTTC. Translation gives CASSSGTEGRFREQYF.

This clone was picked up a small number of times. The chain recombines TRBV4-3 with TRBJ1-1; no clear D. Looked up from germline, CDR1 is LGHNA and CDR2 is YSLEER. The CDR3 is 15 amino acids. The ends were cut back, 3 bases at V and 4 bases at J, with 15 bases in the middle. The chain's CDR3 is CASSHWTPEPTEAFF. The CDR3 bases are TGCGCCAGCAGCCATTGGACTCCTGAGCCCACTGAAGCTTTCTTT.

This clone was recorded a few times. CDR3 sequence reads: CSVSGEFGQPQHF. In DNA form, the CDR3 reads TGCAGCGTTTCGGGGGAGTTCGGTCAGCCCCAGCATTTT. V gene TRBV29-1 combines with J gene TRBJ1-5; D perhaps matches TRBD1 (5 bases). CDR3 length: 13 residues. V lost 5 bases to trimming and J lost 6 bases, with 14 bases between them. Germline CDR1 SQVTM, CDR2 ANQGSEA. Full variable domain (outside the CDR3, taken from reference TRBV29-1 and TRBJ1-5): SAVISQKPSRDICQRGTSLTIQCQVDSQVTMMFWYRQQPGQSLTLIATANQGSEATYESGFVIDKFPISRPNLTFSTLTVSNMSPEDSSIYLCSVSGEFGQPQHFGDGTRLSIL.

This chain links TRBV18 with TRBJ1-6; TRBD1 might be the D (6 bases). Germline CDR1 and CDR2: KGHSH and LQKENI. The length of the CDR3 is 15 residues. V was shortened by 2 bases and J by 8 bases, with 13 bases between the two germline ends. This chain's CDR3 is CASSPRQAGDSPLHF. CDR3 sequence (DNA): TGTGCCAGCTCACCAAGACAGGCCGGGGATTCACCCCTCCACTTT.

This clone has a handful of counts. The sample holds other DNA sequences that translate to the same CDR3. The CDR3 region is CASSVDRDTEAFF. Written as DNA, the CDR3 is TGTGCCAGCAGCGTAGATCGGGACACTGAAGCTTTCTTT. V and J are TRBV9 and TRBJ1-1; D is uncertain. CDR1 is SGDLS, CDR2 YYNGEE, per germline. Trimming pared 0 bases from V and 3 bases from J, leaving 6 bases between. The CDR3 is 13 residues long.

This clone showed up just a few times. The CDR3 DNA is TGCGCCAGCAGCCAACAAACCTTAGCGGGGGGGCGGACCGGGGAGCTGTTTTTT. Its protein is CASSQQTLAGGRTGELFF. This chain uses TRBV4-3 with TRBJ2-2; 11 bases match TRBD2. Trimming took 2 bases from V and 5 from J; bases not matched to a gene: 10. Germline V gene sequence: CDR1 LGHNA, CDR2 YSLEER. CDR3 length equals 18 residues.

The chain has TRBV28 and TRBJ2-5, with TRBD2 matching 7 bases. The CDR3 is made up of 14 amino acids. V dropped 5 bases and J dropped 3; count of bases not matched to a gene: 6. The germline V gene encodes CDR1 MDHEN and CDR2 SYDVKM. This chain's CDR3 is CASSRGDLKETQYF. The CDR3 coding sequence is TGTGCCAGCAGTCGGGGGGACTTAAAAGAGACCCAGTACTTC.

J is TRBJ2-1 and V is TRBV7-9; possible D gene TRBD2, 6 bases. The V end lost 2 bases, the J end lost 6 bases, and 8 bases lay between the germline ends. The V gene's germline CDR1 is SEHNR and CDR2 FQNEAQ (reference sequence). The CDR3 runs to 13 residues. The CDR3 loop reads CASSLTSSNEQFF. The CDR3 nucleotides are TGTGCCAGCAGCTTAACTAGCTCCAATGAGCAGTTCTTC.

CDR3: CSVGQVAGVHEQYF. The CDR3 region has the DNA TGCAGCGTTGGACAGGTCGCCGGGGTCCACGAGCAGTACTTC. This sequence joins TRBV29-1 and TRBJ2-7, with D maybe TRBD1 (6 bases). This CDR3 has 14 residues. Trimming pared 4 bases from V and 5 bases from J, leaving 18 bases between. CDR1 is SQVTM, CDR2 ANQGSEA, per germline.

This clone has only a few counts. This chain uses TRBV7-9 with TRBJ2-7; D is undetermined. There are 15 residues in the CDR3. Germline CDR1 reads SEHNR; CDR2 reads FQNEAQ (reference sequence). V lost 5 bases and J 0 bases, leaving 14 bases between the germline ends. CDR3 amino acids: CASSPGPPNSYEQYF. The CDR3 DNA follows: TGTGCCAGCAGCCCAGGCCCCCCAAACTCCTACGAGCAGTACTTC.